These 30 T cell receptor beta chains originate from one sample sequenced in a study of blood T cell repertoires in COVID-19. Sequencing was performed with immunoSEQ multiplex PCR; in TCRdb, only in-frame clones are kept and a portion is missing. The top ten hold over 9% of the sample, which has 140,000 to 150,000 clones, about 89% seen once. The sequencing sample was made of PBMCs or T cells enriched from blood (not recorded which). Source of these receptors: a man aged 55-75 years who had recovered from COVID-19.

The chain carries TRBV7-9 and TRBJ1-1, with D unresolved. Germline loops: CDR1 SEHNR, CDR2 FQNEAQ (reference sequence). Trimming removed 3 bases from V and 8 bases from J, with 13 bases in between. This CDR3 is built from 13 residues. The CDR3: CASSFAQPGEAFF. The CDR3 DNA is TGTGCCAGCAGCTTCGCCCAACCGGGGGAAGCTTTCTTT.

The rearrangement links TRBV2 to TRBJ2-1; D is undetermined. V gave up 8 bases and J gave up 8 bases, with 10 bases separating them. This CDR3 has 11 residues. In germline, CDR1 is SNHLY, CDR2 FYNNEI. The CDR3 DNA sequence: TGTGCCAGCGGCCCTTTGGATGAGCAGTTCTTC. This encodes CASGPLDEQFF.

DNA for the CDR3: TGCAGCGTTGAAAAGGGACAGGGTGGCTACACCTTC. It specifies CSVEKGQGGYTF. This chain uses TRBV29-1 with TRBJ1-2, with 9 bases aligning to TRBD1. Germline V lookup: CDR1 SQVTM, CDR2 ANQGSEA. The CDR3 is made up of 12 amino acids. J lost 7 bases, V lost 2 bases, and 2 bases had no gene match.

The V and J genes are TRBV6-5 and TRBJ1-4; 8 nucleotides agree with TRBD1. V lost 5 bases, J lost 8 bases, and 7 bases stayed unmatched. CDR1 and CDR2 from the germline V gene are MNHEY and SVGAGI. This CDR3 contains 14 residues. The CDR3 region is CASSLTGGREKLFF. The CDR3 DNA is TGTGCCAGCAGTCTCACAGGGGGGAGGGAAAAACTGTTTTTT.

V and J are TRBV19 and TRBJ1-2; TRBD1 agrees at 8 bases. J gave up 4 bases and V 4 bases, and 14 bases lay outside the gene matches. This CDR3 comprises 17 residues. Germline V lookup: CDR1 LNHDA, CDR2 SQIVND (reference sequence). CDR3: CASSTPLQDRAGYGYTF. CDR3 sequence (DNA): TGTGCCAGTAGTACCCCACTTCAGGACAGGGCCGGCTATGGCTACACCTTC.

The V call is TRBV25-1, the J call TRBJ2-7; D not certain. Trimming removed 1 base from V and 3 bases from J, with 7 bases in between. This CDR3 has 13 amino acids. Germline CDR1 reads MGHDK; CDR2 reads SYGVNS. CDR3 in DNA: TGTGCCAGCAGTGAATTGGGCGTCTACGAGCAGTACTTC. Amino acids: CASSELGVYEQYF.

V is TRBV5-1 and J is TRBJ2-3; D not certain. The CDR3 has 14 amino acids. V was shortened by 4 bases and J by 2 bases, with 11 bases between the two germline ends. Germline lookup yields CDR1 SGHRS and CDR2 YFSETQ. The CDR3 sequence is CASSRTVDTDTQYF. Written as DNA, the CDR3 is TGCGCCAGCAGCCGTACTGTTGACACAGATACGCAGTATTTT.

The chain is built from TRBV2 and TRBJ2-2; a possible D gene is TRBD2 (5 bases). Deletions cut 10 bases from V and 2 bases from J, with 17 bases between. This CDR3 has 15 residues. Germline assignment: CDR1 SNHLY and CDR2 FYNNEI. CDR3 sequence (DNA): TGTGCCAATCAAAAGGTTCGGGGAAACACCGGGGAGCTGTTTTTT. Residues: CANQKVRGNTGELFF.

V is TRBV5-1 and J is TRBJ2-5; 10 nucleotides agree with TRBD1. The J segment lost 4 bases and the V segment lost 1 base, leaving 10 bases of the junction unmatched. This CDR3 is 17 amino acids long. Germline CDR1 is SGHRS and CDR2 is YFSETQ. DNA for the CDR3: TGCGCCAGCAGCTTGAACCCGGGACAGGGGATCTCAGAGACCCAGTACTTC. Encoded protein: CASSLNPGQGISETQYF.

V is TRBV19 and J is TRBJ2-4; 7 bases fit TRBD1. The CDR3 consists of 14 residues. From germline, CDR1 is LNHDA and CDR2 SQIVND (reference sequence). After removal of 4 bases from V and 4 bases from J, the junction contained 4 bases not matched to a gene. The CDR3 sequence is CASSTGQTKNIQYF. The CDR3 DNA sequence: TGTGCCAGTAGTACGGGACAGACGAAAAACATTCAGTACTTC. Full variable domain (remainder filled in from reference TRBV19 and TRBJ2-4): DGGITQSPKYLFRKEGQNVTLSCEQNLNHDAMYWYRQDPGQGLRLIYYSQIVNDFQKGDIAEGYSVSREKKESFPLTVTSAQKNPTAFYLCASSTGQTKNIQYFGAGTRLSVL.

The chain joins TRBV15 to TRBJ2-3; the match to TRBD2 covers 12 bases. This CDR3 has 16 amino acids. J lost 6 bases, V lost 4 bases, and 8 bases had no gene match. Per the germline V gene, CDR1 is LNHNV and CDR2 is YYDKDF (reference sequence). The CDR3 DNA reads TGTGCCACCAGCAAACGACTAGCGGGAGTAGGCGATACGCAGTATTTT. It yields the protein CATSKRLAGVGDTQYF.

The gene calls are TRBV6-1 and TRBJ1-3; D unresolved. The CDR3 length is 16 residues. Deletions cut 4 bases from V and 0 bases from J, with 13 bases between. Germline lookup yields CDR1 MNHNS and CDR2 SASEGT. CDR3 DNA sequence: TGTGCCAGCAGTGCGAGGCAGCTCAACTCTGGAAACACCATATATTTT. Protein product: CASSARQLNSGNTIYF.

In DNA form, the CDR3 reads TGCGCCAGCAGCCAAGGGGAAGGGAGCTCCTACGAGCAGTACTTC. As protein: CASSQGEGSSYEQYF. The V gene is TRBV4-1, the J gene TRBJ2-7; D possibly corresponds to TRBD2 (5 bases). This CDR3 region has 15 residues. V was pared by 1 base and J by 0 bases, with 10 bases between. Germline assignment: CDR1 MGHRA and CDR2 YSYEKL.

CDR3 residues: CAISETGQGYEQYF. As DNA, the CDR3 is TGTGCCATCAGTGAGACGGGACAGGGCTACGAGCAGTACTTC. The V call is TRBV10-3, the J call TRBJ2-7, with 9 bases identical to TRBD1. CDR3 length: 14 amino acids. Germline CDR1 and CDR2: ENHRY and SYGVKD. Germline trimming cut 2 bases from V and 3 bases from J; bases unmatched to any gene: 2.

The chain combines TRBV18 with TRBJ2-7, with 8 bases matching TRBD1. The J segment lost 3 bases and the V segment lost 6 bases, leaving 7 bases of the junction unmatched. CDR3 length: 14 amino acids. Germline V gives CDR1 KGHSH, CDR2 LQKENI. The CDR3 DNA sequence: TGTGCCAGCTCGGAGCGGACAGGGAGCTACGAGCAGTACTTC. This gives the protein CASSERTGSYEQYF.

The CDR3 bases are TGTGCCAGCAGCCAGGGACAGGGCTACGAGCAGTACTTC. Its translation: CASSQGQGYEQYF. The chain has TRBV14 and TRBJ2-7; 9 bases match TRBD1. The CDR3 runs 13 residues. J gave up 3 bases and V 3 bases, and 0 bases lay outside the gene matches. Germline V CDR1 and CDR2: SGHDN, FVKESK.

Of note for this clone: The junction and the germline gene differ at one end; a read error may be behind it. This sequence joins TRBV28 and TRBJ1-5, with D perhaps matching TRBD1 (6 bases). The CDR3 length is 13 residues. Germline assignment: CDR1 MDHEN and CDR2 SYDVKM. CDR3 sequence: CASRETGTTSPNF. The DNA for the CDR3 is TGTGCCAGCAGAGAGACCGGGACAACGAGTCCCAATTTT.

In its sample, this clone was seen once. In DNA, the CDR3 is TGTGCCAGCAGCCCCCGGACTGGTTTGGAGCAGTACTTC. It yields the protein CASSPRTGLEQYF. The chain links TRBV7-8 to TRBJ2-7, with D maybe TRBD2 (5 bases). The CDR3 runs to 13 residues. V lost 5 bases to trimming and J lost 7 bases, with 15 bases between them. The germline gives CDR1 SGHVS, CDR2 FQNEAQ.

The V call is TRBV6-6, the J call TRBJ2-2; D ambiguous. Trimming took off 4 bases at V and 11 bases at J, with 17 bases between the two ends. Germline CDR1 is MNHNY and CDR2 is SVGAGI (reference sequence). The CDR3 runs to 14 residues. CDR3 nucleotide sequence: TGTGCCAGCAGTTCGGTTGCCCCGGCGGCCGAGCTGTTTTTT. Encoded protein: CASSSVAPAAELFF.

The rearrangement joins TRBV9 to TRBJ1-1; D perhaps matches TRBD1 (5 bases). Per germline, CDR1 SGDLS and CDR2 YYNGEE. The CDR3 length is 14 residues. Trimming shortened V by 4 bases and J by 5 bases, and 15 bases separated the two germline ends. This CDR3 reads CASSTDLGGTEAFF. In nucleotides, the CDR3 is TGTGCCAGCAGCACGGACCTCGGGGGGACTGAAGCTTTCTTT.

In its sample, this clone was seen a few times. J is TRBJ2-1 and V is TRBV10-2, with unresolved D. V gave up 0 bases and J gave up 2 bases, with 14 bases separating them. CDR3 length equals 17 residues. Germline V CDR1 and CDR2: WSHSY, SAAADI. This CDR3 reads CASSESIQATAYNEQFF. The CDR3 DNA reads TGCGCCAGCAGTGAGTCTATCCAGGCTACGGCCTACAATGAGCAGTTCTTC.

There are a few counts of this clone. V and J are TRBV3-1 (or the pseudogene TRBV3-2) and TRBJ1-6; no firm D call. Germline V CDR1 and CDR2: LGHDT, YNNKEL (reference sequence). The CDR3 runs to 13 residues. Trimming shortened V by 1 base and J by 8 bases, and 6 bases separated the two germline ends. The CDR3, as DNA: TGTGCCAGCAGCCAAGTTCGGTATTCACCCCTCCACTTT. Protein product: CASSQVRYSPLHF.

The rearrangement links TRBV10-1 to TRBJ2-1, with 14 bases identical to TRBD2. CDR3 length: 14 amino acids. V was clipped by 6 bases and J by 8 bases; unmatched bases: 3. Germline-derived CDR1 and CDR2 are WNHNN and SYGVQD (reference sequence). The CDR3 spells CASSGTSGSHEQFF. As DNA, the CDR3 is TGCGCCAGCAGCGGGACTAGCGGGAGTCATGAGCAGTTCTTC.

The gene calls are TRBV4-1 and TRBJ2-1; TRBD2 is a possible D gene (6 bases). The length of the CDR3 is 16 residues. The V end was cut by 3 bases, the J end by 4 bases, with 16 bases between. Per the germline V gene, CDR1 is MGHRA and CDR2 is YSYEKL. CDR3 coding DNA: TGCGCCAGCAGCCAGACCCAAGGGGCGGGGTACAATGAGCAGTTCTTC. This codes for CASSQTQGAGYNEQFF.

The chain links TRBV28 to TRBJ1-1, with a tentative D call TRBD1 (5 bases). This CDR3 has 12 amino acids. Between the trimmed V and J ends, which lost 3 bases and 7 bases, there was a span of 9 bases. Germline CDR1 and CDR2: MDHEN and SYDVKM. This CDR3 is CASSFWGDEAFF. CDR3 coding DNA: TGTGCCAGCAGTTTTTGGGGGGATGAAGCTTTCTTT.

V is TRBV18 and J is TRBJ1-4, with unresolved D. Trimming cost V 4 bases and J 7 bases, with 19 bases left between them. Germline V CDR1 and CDR2: KGHSH, LQKENI. This CDR3 is 16 amino acids long. The CDR3 region has the DNA TGTGCCAGCTCACGAGACTCAACCGCACTGGGTGAAAAACTGTTTTTT. This sequence encodes CASSRDSTALGEKLFF.

The chain employs TRBV25-1 and TRBJ1-6, with 9 bases fitting TRBD1. V was pared by 5 bases and J by 8 bases, with 4 bases of the junction left unmatched. Germline-derived CDR1 and CDR2 are MGHDK and SYGVNS. The CDR3 extends over 14 amino acids. The CDR3 here is CASSWDRDDSPLHF. In DNA, the CDR3 is TGTGCCAGCAGTTGGGACAGGGATGATTCACCCCTCCACTTT.

This clone appeared a few times. This chain connects TRBV6-1 to TRBJ1-5, with TRBD1 as a possible D gene (5 bases). The CDR3 loop spans 15 amino acids. Germline V CDR1 and CDR2: MNHNS, SASEGT. Trimming removed 0 bases from V and 5 bases from J, with 11 bases in between. The CDR3 coding sequence is TGTGCCAGCAGTGAAGCCGGGGGATGGGATCAGCCCCAGCATTTT. Protein sequence: CASSEAGGWDQPQHF.

The chain is built from TRBV7-9 and TRBJ1-6; 9 nucleotides match TRBD1. V trimming: 5 bases; J trimming: 10 bases; junction bases outside the gene matches: 3. The germline gives CDR1 SEHNR, CDR2 FQNEAQ (reference sequence). There are 13 residues in the CDR3. The CDR3 spells CASSLQGASPLHF. As DNA, the CDR3 is TGTGCCAGCAGCCTACAGGGGGCCTCACCCCTCCACTTT.

The chain carries TRBV13 and TRBJ1-2, with 9 bases fitting TRBD1. V shed 0 bases, J shed 3 bases, and the junction held 2 bases outside the gene matches. CDR3 length: 15 residues. Germline CDR1 and CDR2: PRHDT and FYEKMQ (reference sequence). Here the CDR3 reads CASSLGGQGHYGYTF. CDR3 in DNA: TGTGCCAGCAGCTTAGGGGGACAGGGTCACTATGGCTACACCTTC.